This T cell receptor beta chain comes out of a study of CD8 T cells in ankylosing spondylitis. Trimming removed 9 bases from V and 6 bases from J, with 12 bases in between. CDR3 size: 13 residues. Germline CDR1 and CDR2: LGHNT and FRNRAP. In TCRdb, the 5' RACE reads were re-called with MiXCR into one record per CDR3 protein. The sample contains some 250,000 distinct CDR3 sequences, roughly 10% of which appear only once. The sample holds many counts of this clonotype. Antigen unknown. Study results and caveats: A TCR beta motif of eight or nine highly homologous variants seemed to mark ankylosing spondylitis blood. In synovial fluid and blood from reactive arthritis, some motif variants were previously reported.

The chain carries TRBV12-5 and TRBJ1-6, with D possibly matching TRBD1 (6 bases). Sequenced sample: blood, either unsorted or a sorted T cell fraction (not recorded which). This TCR derives from a male donor with ankylosing spondylitis or in good health (not recorded which). The CDR3 protein is CASSTGRNSPLHF. DNA for the CDR3: TGTGCTAGCTCAACAGGGCGTAATTCACCCCTCCACTTT. The full variable domain, completed using reference TRBV12-5 and TRBJ1-6, is DARVTQTPRHKVTEMGQEVTMRCQPILGHNTVFWYRQTMMQGLELLAYFRNRAPLDDSGMPKDRFSAEMPDATLATLKIQPSEPRDSAVYFCASSTGRNSPLHFGNGTRLTVT.